The next 24 T cell receptor beta chains were all read from a single sample in a study of memory CD4+ T cells and cytomegalovirus serostatus. Single viable CD3+CD4+CD8-CD45RO+ cells were sorted as the memory CD4+ T cells. TCRdb's table, derived via immunoSEQ multiplex PCR, lists solely in-frame clones and lacks some. This table holds about 31,000 clones, about 80% found once. The sequenced sample was memory CD4+ T cells from blood. These receptors came from an adult in good health and CMV-seronegative. Some clones in this sample may be carry-over from other donors' samples.

V gene TRBV4-3 combines with J gene TRBJ1-3; D possibly corresponds to TRBD1 (5 bases). This CDR3 spans 14 amino acids. Germline V lookup: CDR1 LGHNA, CDR2 YSLEER. V shed 1 base and J shed 4 bases, with 8 bases lying between them. The CDR3 sequence is CASSQVGTGNTIYF. CDR3 DNA: TGCGCCAGCAGCCAAGTGGGGACGGGAAACACCATATATTTT.

There are a few counts of this clone. The rearrangement uses TRBV18 and TRBJ1-1; possibly TRBD1 for D (5 bases). The V end lost 0 bases, the J end lost 0 bases, and 8 bases lay between the germline ends. The CDR3 has 15 residues. Germline-derived CDR1 and CDR2 are KGHSH and LQKENI. CDR3 sequence reads: CASSPPGRVNTEAFF. DNA of the CDR3: TGTGCCAGCTCACCACCGGGACGTGTGAACACTGAAGCTTTCTTT.

The gene calls are TRBV7-2 and TRBJ2-3; D ambiguous. This CDR3 region has 14 residues. The ends were cut back, 1 base at V and 2 bases at J, with 7 bases in the middle. CDR1 is SGHTA and CDR2 is FQGNSA in the germline V gene. CDR3 region: CASSLDPSTDTQYF. The CDR3 DNA reads as TGTGCCAGCAGCTTAGACCCTTCCACAGATACGCAGTATTTT.

The J gene is TRBJ2-7, the V gene TRBV21-1; whether TRBD1, the table's D call, matches the DNA was not checked. TRBV21-1 is listed as a pseudogene. This CDR3 comprises 17 residues. CDR3 coding DNA: TGTGCCAGCAGCAAAGTTCGCCGAAGGGGGCAGTCCTACGAGCAGTACTTC. Its translation is CASSKVRRRGQSYEQYF.

V usage is TRBV5-5 and J usage is TRBJ1-2; D gene ambiguous. The germline V and J ends were trimmed by 4 bases and 6 bases, with 13 bases remaining between them. In germline, CDR1 is SGHKS, CDR2 YYEKEE (reference sequence). The CDR3 is 13 residues long. CDR3 DNA: TGTGCCAGCAGCATAGCCGGGCAAGATGGCTACACCTTC. Protein product: CASSIAGQDGYTF.

V and J are TRBV6-5 and TRBJ1-2, with D possibly TRBD1 on 6 matching bases. V lost 7 bases and J lost 6, with 15 bases in between. Germline CDR1 and CDR2: MNHEY and SVGAGI. There are 13 residues in the CDR3. The CDR3 nucleotides are TGTGCCAGCATCGATATCGGGGGCAATGGCTACACCTTC. This encodes CASIDIGGNGYTF.

V usage is TRBV6-1 and J usage is TRBJ1-6, with D uncertain. The CDR3 is 15 residues long. Germline-derived CDR1 and CDR2 are MNHNS and SASEGT. Trimming stripped 0 bases from V and 14 bases from J, with 17 bases between. The CDR3 DNA reads TGTGCCAGCAGTGAAGCGGAGACACCCATTTCGGCCCTCCACTTT. Its protein is CASSEAETPISALHF.

This sequence joins TRBV10-3 and TRBJ1-2; no definite D call. Germline V lookup: CDR1 ENHRY, CDR2 SYGVKD. The CDR3 is 15 residues long. Trimming removed 1 base at V and 0 bases at J, with 9 bases between. CDR3 DNA sequence: TGTGCCATCAGTGAGTTGGCAGGTTCTAACTATGGCTACACCTTC. Amino acids: CAISELAGSNYGYTF.

The chain joins TRBV10-2 to TRBJ1-2; D may be TRBD1 (6 bases). This CDR3 spans 15 amino acids. The V gene's germline CDR1 is WSHSY and CDR2 SAAADI. Trimming took off 8 bases at V and 2 bases at J, with 18 bases between the two ends. The CDR3 DNA reads TGCGCCAGCCGCTGGACAGATGTTGCCAACTATGGCTACACCTTC. Translated, it gives CASRWTDVANYGYTF.

This clone appeared a few times. The chain recombines TRBV5-4 with TRBJ1-5; D is undetermined. V gave up 0 bases and J gave up 0 bases, with 7 bases separating them. The germline V gene has CDR1 SGHNT and CDR2 YYREEE (reference sequence). This CDR3 region has 15 residues. CDR3 in DNA: TGTGCCAGCAGCTTGGGGCTGGATAGCAATCAGCCCCAGCATTTT. It specifies CASSLGLDSNQPQHF.

J is TRBJ1-4 and V is TRBV5-1; D might be TRBD1 (5 bases). Germline V gives CDR1 SGHRS, CDR2 YFSETQ. The CDR3 has 15 amino acids. V gave up 0 bases and J gave up 7 bases, with 13 bases separating them. The CDR3: CASSLGLGGGEKLFF. CDR3 nucleotides: TGCGCCAGCAGCTTGGGTCTGGGGGGAGGTGAAAAACTGTTTTTT.

This chain joins TRBV19 and TRBJ1-3; D is ambiguous. V gave up 4 bases and J gave up 4 bases, with 11 bases separating them. Germline V gene data show CDR1 as LNHDA and CDR2 as SQIVND (reference sequence). The CDR3 length is 14 residues. CDR3 sequence: CASSTVNSGNTIYF. CDR3 nucleotides: TGTGCCAGTAGTACGGTTAATTCGGGAAACACCATATATTTT.

This rearrangement joins TRBV6-7 to TRBJ1-2, with TRBD1 as a possible D gene (5 bases). TRBV6-7 is assigned to the ORF class and has an uncertain function. CDR3 length equals 11 residues. Trimming removed 6 bases at V and 8 bases at J, with 10 bases between. Written as DNA, the CDR3 is TGTGCCAGCAGGAGGGGCGGAGGCTACACCTTC. It is translated as CASRRGGGYTF.

The chain carries TRBV28 and TRBJ1-1, with D possibly being TRBD1 (5 bases). The germline CDR1 and CDR2 sequences are MDHEN and SYDVKM. The V end lost 3 bases, the J end lost 1 base, and 12 bases lay between the germline ends. The CDR3 loop spans 15 amino acids. DNA for the CDR3: TGTGCCAGCAGTTTCATGGGGCCTGCGAACACTGAAGCTTTCTTT. Residues: CASSFMGPANTEAFF.

This chain joins TRBV30 and TRBJ1-2; D not resolved. V was clipped by 8 bases and J by 2 bases, with 9 bases between them. The CDR3 totals 11 residues. Germline values: CDR1 GTSNPN, CDR2 SVGIG (reference sequence). CDR3 protein: CALGRNYGYTF. The CDR3 bases are TGTGCCCTTGGGAGAAACTATGGCTACACCTTC.

This chain links TRBV7-2 with TRBJ2-7; 7 bases are shared with TRBD1. The CDR3 is 15 residues long. Unmatched junction bases numbered 4, after V lost 0 bases and J lost 2 bases. Germline CDR1 is SGHTA and CDR2 is FQGNSA. This chain's CDR3 is CASSLALQGPYEQYF. The CDR3 region has the DNA TGTGCCAGCAGCTTAGCGCTACAGGGGCCCTACGAGCAGTACTTC.

J is TRBJ1-6 and V is TRBV6-5; 10 nucleotides agree with TRBD1. The germline V gene encodes CDR1 MNHEY and CDR2 SVGAGI. Trimming took 8 bases from V and 15 from J; bases not matched to a gene: 4. The CDR3 loop spans 11 amino acids. This CDR3 reads CASWGQGNLHF. CDR3 in DNA: TGTGCCAGCTGGGGACAGGGGAACCTCCACTTT.

DNA for the CDR3: TGTGCCACCACCGGCAACAGGTTAAACTCTGGGGCCAACGTCCTGACTTTC. It yields the protein CATTGNRLNSGANVLTF. The chain is built from TRBV27 and TRBJ2-6; tentatively, D is TRBD1 (5 bases). Germline values: CDR1 MNHEY, CDR2 SMNVEV (reference sequence). This CDR3 has 17 amino acids. V shed 10 bases and J shed 0 bases, with 19 bases lying between them.

This chain connects TRBV4-1 to TRBJ1-5; 7 bases line up with TRBD1. CDR1 and CDR2 from the germline V gene are MGHRA and YSYEKL. The CDR3 has 15 amino acids. J was trimmed by 4 bases and V by 0 bases; bases with no gene match: 3. The CDR3 nucleotides are TGCGCCAGCAGCCAAGAATCCAGGGGGAATCAGCCCCAGCATTTT. It yields the protein CASSQESRGNQPQHF.

The chain recombines TRBV6-1 with TRBJ2-5, with 9 positions matching TRBD1. Germline V gene lookup returns CDR1 MNHNS and CDR2 SASEGT. The CDR3 extends over 15 amino acids. After removal of 6 bases from V and 9 bases from J, the junction contained 14 bases not matched to a gene. The CDR3 DNA is TGTGCCAGCAGATTACAGGGGGCACGAGGGGAGGCCCAGTACTTC. Translation gives CASRLQGARGEAQYF.

The chain carries TRBV18 and TRBJ2-3; a possible D gene is TRBD2 (7 bases). Germline CDR1 is KGHSH and CDR2 is LQKENI. The CDR3 is 12 amino acids. V dropped 5 bases and J dropped 10 bases, with 13 bases sitting between them. The CDR3 here is CASSTPGGAQYF. The CDR3 nucleotides read TGTGCCAGCTCAACCCCGGGGGGCGCGCAGTATTTT.

This chain uses TRBV19 with TRBJ2-5; weak D call: TRBD1 (6 bases). Germline V gene sequence: CDR1 LNHDA, CDR2 SQIVND (reference sequence). The CDR3 runs to 14 residues. Trimming removed 3 bases from V and 4 bases from J, with 12 bases in between. CDR3 sequence reads: CASSIGRGAETQYF. The CDR3 DNA reads TGTGCCAGTAGTATCGGCAGGGGAGCAGAGACCCAGTACTTC. Supplemented by reference TRBV19 and TRBJ2-5, the full variable domain reads DGGITQSPKYLFRKEGQNVTLSCEQNLNHDAMYWYRQDPGQGLRLIYYSQIVNDFQKGDIAEGYSVSREKKESFPLTVTSAQKNPTAFYLCASSIGRGAETQYFGPGTRLLVL.

The chain joins TRBV5-4 to TRBJ1-4, with 9 bases fitting TRBD1. J lost 4 bases, V lost 2 bases, and 3 bases had no gene match. Germline CDR1 is SGHNT and CDR2 is YYREEE (reference sequence). This CDR3 has 15 residues. CDR3 DNA: TGTGCCAGCAGCTTAAGACAGGGGGTTAATGAAAAACTGTTTTTT. Translating it yields CASSLRQGVNEKLFF. Based on the CDR3 plus reference TRBV5-4 and TRBJ1-4, the full variable domain is ETGVTQSPTHLIKTRGQQVTLRCSSQSGHNTVSWYQQALGQGPQFIFQYYREEENGRGNFPPRFSGLQFPNYSSELNVNALELDDSALYLCASSLRQGVNEKLFFGSGTQLSVL.

V and J are TRBV6-5 and TRBJ1-2; 9 bases fit TRBD1. Germline CDR1 and CDR2: MNHEY and SVGAGI. The CDR3 extends over 16 amino acids. V dropped 2 bases and J dropped 5; count of bases not matched to a gene: 9. The CDR3 sequence is CASSYREQGAGYGYTF. CDR3 coding DNA: TGTGCCAGCAGTTACAGGGAACAGGGGGCCGGGTATGGCTACACCTTC.